The clone carrying this T cell receptor beta chain was seen a few times. Its antigen is not known. The record originates from a study of vaccination and CD4 T cells after COVID-19. For the study at large: Cells were stimulated with overlapping spike peptides from SARS-CoV-2, HCoV-NL63, HCoV-OC43 and HCoV-229E.

Study-level results: Researchers report that 304 of 307 vaccine-specific clones in convalescent patients proved spike mono-reactive.

With the Oncomine TCR Beta short-read assay, DNA from cultured CD4+ T cells was sequenced. TCRdb re-called the PCR reads with MiXCR, one entry per CDR3 protein. The sample gives roughly 16,000 distinct CDR3 sequences, 52% of which show up once; around an eighth is in the top ten. CDR1 DFQATT and CDR2 SNEGSKA come from the germline V gene (reference sequence). The CDR3 is 15 residues long. Germline trimming cut 5 bases from V and 0 bases from J; bases unmatched to any gene: 8. Treatment here: roughly 10-day PBMC culture with coronavirus spike peptide pools or control peptides (ViraFEST assay). Days 3 and 7 saw half the medium replaced with fresh IL-2 medium.

The genes are TRBV20-1 and TRBJ2-5, with 8 bases lining up with TRBD2. The receptor was derived from a human donor who had recovered from COVID-19. Sequences were obtained from CD4+ T cells from blood, cultured in vitro. The CDR3 DNA follows: TGCAGTGCTGACCCTATGCGGGGGGACCAAGAGACCCAGTACTTC. This sequence encodes CSADPMRGDQETQYF.